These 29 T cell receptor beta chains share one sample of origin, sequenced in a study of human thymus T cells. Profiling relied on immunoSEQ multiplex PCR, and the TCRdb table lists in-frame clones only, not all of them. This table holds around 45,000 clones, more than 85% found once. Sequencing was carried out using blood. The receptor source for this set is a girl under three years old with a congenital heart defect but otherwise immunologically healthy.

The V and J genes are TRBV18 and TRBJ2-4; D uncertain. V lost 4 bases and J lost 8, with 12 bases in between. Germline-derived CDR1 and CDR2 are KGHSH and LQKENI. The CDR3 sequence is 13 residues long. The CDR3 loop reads CASSRGNVDIQYF. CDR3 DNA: TGTGCCAGCTCACGGGGAAACGTGGACATTCAGTACTTC. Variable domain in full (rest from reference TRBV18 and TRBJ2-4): NAGVMQNPRHLVRRRGQEARLRCSPMKGHSHVYWYRQLPEEGLKFMVYLQKENIIDESGMPKERFSAEFPKEGPSILRIQQVVRGDSAAYFCASSRGNVDIQYFGAGTRLSVL.

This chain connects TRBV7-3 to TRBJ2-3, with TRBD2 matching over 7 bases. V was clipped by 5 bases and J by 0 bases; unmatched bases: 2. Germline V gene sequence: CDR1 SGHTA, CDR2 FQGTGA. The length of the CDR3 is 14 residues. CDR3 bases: TGTGCCAGCAGCCCGGGGGGAAGCACAGATACGCAGTATTTT. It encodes CASSPGGSTDTQYF.

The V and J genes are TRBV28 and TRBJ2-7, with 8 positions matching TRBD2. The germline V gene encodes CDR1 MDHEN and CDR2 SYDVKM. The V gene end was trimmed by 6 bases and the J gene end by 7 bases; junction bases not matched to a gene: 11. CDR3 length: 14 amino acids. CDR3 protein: CASSFALAGTEQYF. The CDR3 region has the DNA TGTGCCAGCAGCTTCGCGCTAGCGGGTACAGAGCAGTACTTC.

CDR3 amino acids: CASSSRTASNTEAFF. The CDR3 nucleotides read TGTGCCAGCAGTTCCCGGACAGCCTCGAACACTGAAGCTTTCTTT. This chain links TRBV25-1 with TRBJ1-1, with D possibly matching TRBD1 (6 bases). This CDR3 has 15 amino acids. V shed 5 bases and J shed 1 base, with 14 bases lying between them. From germline, CDR1 is MGHDK and CDR2 SYGVNS.

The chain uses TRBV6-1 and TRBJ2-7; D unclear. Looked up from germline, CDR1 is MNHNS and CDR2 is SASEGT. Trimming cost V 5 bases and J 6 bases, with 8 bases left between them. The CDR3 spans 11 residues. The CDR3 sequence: CASSYKSEQYF. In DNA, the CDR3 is TGTGCCAGCAGTTACAAATCCGAGCAGTACTTC.

CDR3 bases: TGTGCCAGCGGCACTAGCGGAGTACAAGAGACCCAGTACTTC. Translating gives CASGTSGVQETQYF. The rearrangement uses TRBV7-9 and TRBJ2-5; 8 bases line up with TRBD2. This CDR3 is built from 14 residues. V was pared by 8 bases and J by 2 bases, with 7 bases of the junction left unmatched. Germline assignment: CDR1 SEHNR and CDR2 FQNEAQ (reference sequence).

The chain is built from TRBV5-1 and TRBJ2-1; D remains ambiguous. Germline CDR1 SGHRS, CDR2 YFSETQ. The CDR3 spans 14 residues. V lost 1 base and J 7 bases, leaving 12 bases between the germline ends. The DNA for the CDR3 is TGCGCCAGCAGCTTGTCTCCGGAATTAAATGAGCAGTTCTTC. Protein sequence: CASSLSPELNEQFF.

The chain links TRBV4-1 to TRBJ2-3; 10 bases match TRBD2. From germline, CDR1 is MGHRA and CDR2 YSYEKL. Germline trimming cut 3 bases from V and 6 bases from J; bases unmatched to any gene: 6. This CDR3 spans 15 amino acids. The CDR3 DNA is TGCGCCAGCAGCCACCTGGGACTAGCGATCGATACGCAGTATTTT. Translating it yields CASSHLGLAIDTQYF.

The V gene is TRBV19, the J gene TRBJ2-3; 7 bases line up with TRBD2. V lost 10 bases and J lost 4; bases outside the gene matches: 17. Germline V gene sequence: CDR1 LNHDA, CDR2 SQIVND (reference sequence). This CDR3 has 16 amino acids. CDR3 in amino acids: CATLHSSGGSPDTQYF. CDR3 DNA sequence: TGTGCCACCCTACATTCTAGCGGCGGTTCGCCAGATACGCAGTATTTT.

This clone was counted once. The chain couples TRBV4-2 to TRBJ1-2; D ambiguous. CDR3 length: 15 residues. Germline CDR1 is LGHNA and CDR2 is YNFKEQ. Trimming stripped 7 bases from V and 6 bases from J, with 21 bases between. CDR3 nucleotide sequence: TGTGCCAGCAAAAAACCGGGAGCGGGTGCGGATGGCTACACCTTC. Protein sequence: CASKKPGAGADGYTF.

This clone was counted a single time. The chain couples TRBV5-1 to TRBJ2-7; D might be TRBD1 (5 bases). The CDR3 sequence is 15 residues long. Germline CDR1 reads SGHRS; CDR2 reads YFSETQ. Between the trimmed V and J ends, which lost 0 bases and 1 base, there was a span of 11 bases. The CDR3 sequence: CASSLEGRLSYEQYF. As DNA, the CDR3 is TGCGCCAGCAGCTTGGAGGGGCGTCTATCCTACGAGCAGTACTTC.

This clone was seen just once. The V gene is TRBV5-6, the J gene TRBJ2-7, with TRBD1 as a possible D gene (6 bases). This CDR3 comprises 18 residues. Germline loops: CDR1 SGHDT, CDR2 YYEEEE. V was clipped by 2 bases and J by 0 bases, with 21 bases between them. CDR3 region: CASSFFSTGTPSSYEQYF. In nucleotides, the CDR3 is TGTGCCAGCAGCTTTTTTTCAACCGGGACACCTAGCTCCTACGAGCAGTACTTC.

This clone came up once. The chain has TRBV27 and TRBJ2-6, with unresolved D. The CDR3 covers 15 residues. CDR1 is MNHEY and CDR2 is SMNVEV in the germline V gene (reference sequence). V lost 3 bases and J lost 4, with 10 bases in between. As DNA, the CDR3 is TGTGCCAGCAGTTTCATGGGGTCCGGGGCCAACGTCCTGACTTTC. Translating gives CASSFMGSGANVLTF.

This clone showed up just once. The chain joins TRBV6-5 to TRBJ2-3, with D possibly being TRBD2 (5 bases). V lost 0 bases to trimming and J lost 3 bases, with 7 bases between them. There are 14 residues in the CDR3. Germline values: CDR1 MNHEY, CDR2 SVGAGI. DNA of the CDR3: TGTGCCAGCAGTTACTCGAGAGGGACAGATACGCAGTATTTT. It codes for CASSYSRGTDTQYF.

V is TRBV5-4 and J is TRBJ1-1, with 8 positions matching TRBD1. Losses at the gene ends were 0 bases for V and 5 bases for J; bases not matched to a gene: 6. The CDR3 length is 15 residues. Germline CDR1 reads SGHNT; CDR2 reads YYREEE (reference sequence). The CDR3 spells CASSLGTGGDTEAFF. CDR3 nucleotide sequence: TGTGCCAGCAGCTTGGGTACAGGGGGGGATACTGAAGCTTTCTTT.

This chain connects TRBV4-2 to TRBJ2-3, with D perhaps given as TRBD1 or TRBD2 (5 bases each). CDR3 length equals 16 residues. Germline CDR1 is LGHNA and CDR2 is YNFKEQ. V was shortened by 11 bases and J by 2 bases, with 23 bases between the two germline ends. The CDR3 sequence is CAPGRDRRKDTDTQYF. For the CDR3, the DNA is TGTGCCCCCGGAAGGGACCGTAGGAAGGACACAGATACGCAGTATTTT.

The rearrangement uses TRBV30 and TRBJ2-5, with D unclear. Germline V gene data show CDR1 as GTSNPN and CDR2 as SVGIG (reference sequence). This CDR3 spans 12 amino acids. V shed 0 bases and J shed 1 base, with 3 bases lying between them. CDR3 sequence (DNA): TGTGCCTGGAGTGTACCCCAAGAGACCCAGTACTTC. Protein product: CAWSVPQETQYF.

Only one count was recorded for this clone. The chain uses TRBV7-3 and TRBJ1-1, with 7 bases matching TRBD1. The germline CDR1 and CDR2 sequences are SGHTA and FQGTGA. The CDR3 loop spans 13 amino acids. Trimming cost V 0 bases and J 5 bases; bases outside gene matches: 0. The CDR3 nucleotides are TGTGCCAGCAGCTTAACGACAGGGACTGAAGCTTTCTTT. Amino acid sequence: CASSLTTGTEAFF.

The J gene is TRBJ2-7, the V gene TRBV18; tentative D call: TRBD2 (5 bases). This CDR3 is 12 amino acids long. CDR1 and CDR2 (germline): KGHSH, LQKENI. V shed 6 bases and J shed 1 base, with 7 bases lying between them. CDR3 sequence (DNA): TGTGCCAGCTCCGGGATGTCCTACGAGCAGTACTTC. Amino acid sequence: CASSGMSYEQYF.

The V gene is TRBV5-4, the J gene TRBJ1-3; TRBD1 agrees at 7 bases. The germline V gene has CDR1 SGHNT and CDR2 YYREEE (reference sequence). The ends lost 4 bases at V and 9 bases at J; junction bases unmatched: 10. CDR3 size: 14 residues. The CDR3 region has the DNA TGTGCCAGCAGCCCGGGGGACAGCCTCTCCACCATATATTTT. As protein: CASSPGDSLSTIYF.

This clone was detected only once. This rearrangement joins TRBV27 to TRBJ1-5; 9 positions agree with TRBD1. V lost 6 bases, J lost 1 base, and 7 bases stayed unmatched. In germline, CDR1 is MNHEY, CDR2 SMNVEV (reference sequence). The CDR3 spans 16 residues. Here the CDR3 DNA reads TGTGCCAGCAGCTCGGACAGGGGCCCCAGCAATCAGCCCCAGCATTTT. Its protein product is CASSSDRGPSNQPQHF.

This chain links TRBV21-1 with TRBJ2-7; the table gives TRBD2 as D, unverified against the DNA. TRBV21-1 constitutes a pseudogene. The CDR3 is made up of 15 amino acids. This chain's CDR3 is CASSANKRNSYEQYF. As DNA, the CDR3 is TGTGCCAGCAGCGCGAACAAGAGGAACTCCTACGAGCAGTACTTC.

CDR3 in amino acids: CASSSGTYTQYF. The CDR3 DNA reads as TGTGCCAGCAGCTCCGGGACTTATACGCAGTATTTT. The V and J genes are TRBV7-2 and TRBJ2-3, with D tentatively TRBD2 (6 bases). The CDR3 totals 12 residues. Trimming pared 4 bases from V and 7 bases from J, leaving 9 bases between. Germline-derived CDR1 and CDR2 are SGHTA and FQGNSA.

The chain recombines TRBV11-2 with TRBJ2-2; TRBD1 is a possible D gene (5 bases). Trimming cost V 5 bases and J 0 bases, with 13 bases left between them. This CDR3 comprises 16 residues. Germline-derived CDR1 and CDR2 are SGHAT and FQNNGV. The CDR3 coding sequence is TGTGCCAGCAGCCCCCTTGGACACGCGAACACCGGGGAGCTGTTTTTT. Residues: CASSPLGHANTGELFF.

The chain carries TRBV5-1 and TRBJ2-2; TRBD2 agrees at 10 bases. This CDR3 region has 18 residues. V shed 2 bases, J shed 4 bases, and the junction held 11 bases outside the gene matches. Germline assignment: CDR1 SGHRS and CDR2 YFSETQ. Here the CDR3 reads CASSFDRAGGPGTGELFF. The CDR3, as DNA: TGCGCCAGCAGCTTCGACCGAGCGGGAGGGCCGGGCACCGGGGAGCTGTTTTTT.

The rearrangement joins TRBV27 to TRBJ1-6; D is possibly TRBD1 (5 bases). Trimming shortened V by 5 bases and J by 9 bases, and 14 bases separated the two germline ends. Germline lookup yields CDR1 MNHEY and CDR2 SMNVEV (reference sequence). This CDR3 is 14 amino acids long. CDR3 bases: TGTGCCAGCAGTCCCACTCGAGGGACTTCACCCCTCCACTTT. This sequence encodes CASSPTRGTSPLHF.

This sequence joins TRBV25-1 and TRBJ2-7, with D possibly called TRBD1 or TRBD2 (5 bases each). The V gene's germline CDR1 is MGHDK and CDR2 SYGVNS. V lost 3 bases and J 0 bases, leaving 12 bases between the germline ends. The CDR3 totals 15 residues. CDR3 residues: CASSEGRHGSYEQYF. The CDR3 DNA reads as TGTGCCAGCAGTGAGGGACGGCACGGCTCCTACGAGCAGTACTTC.

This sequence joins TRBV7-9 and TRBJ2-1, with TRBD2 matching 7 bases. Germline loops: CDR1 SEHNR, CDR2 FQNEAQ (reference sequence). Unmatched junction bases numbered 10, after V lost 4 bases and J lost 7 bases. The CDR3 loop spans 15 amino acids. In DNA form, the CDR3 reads TGTGCCAGCAGCTGGGGAGGGAGGGGAACAAATGAGCAGTTCTTC. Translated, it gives CASSWGGRGTNEQFF.

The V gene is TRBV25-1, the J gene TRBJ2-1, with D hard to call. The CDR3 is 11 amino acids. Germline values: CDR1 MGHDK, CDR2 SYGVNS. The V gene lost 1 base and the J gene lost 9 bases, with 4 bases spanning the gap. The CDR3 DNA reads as TGTGCCAGCAGTGAATTTCTTGAGCAGTTCTTC. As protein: CASSEFLEQFF. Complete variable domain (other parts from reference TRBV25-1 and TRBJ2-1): EADIYQTPRYLVIGTGKKITLECSQTMGHDKMYWYQQDPGMELHLIHYSYGVNSTEKGDLSSESTVSRIRTEHFPLTLESARPSHTSQYLCASSEFLEQFFGPGTRLTVL.